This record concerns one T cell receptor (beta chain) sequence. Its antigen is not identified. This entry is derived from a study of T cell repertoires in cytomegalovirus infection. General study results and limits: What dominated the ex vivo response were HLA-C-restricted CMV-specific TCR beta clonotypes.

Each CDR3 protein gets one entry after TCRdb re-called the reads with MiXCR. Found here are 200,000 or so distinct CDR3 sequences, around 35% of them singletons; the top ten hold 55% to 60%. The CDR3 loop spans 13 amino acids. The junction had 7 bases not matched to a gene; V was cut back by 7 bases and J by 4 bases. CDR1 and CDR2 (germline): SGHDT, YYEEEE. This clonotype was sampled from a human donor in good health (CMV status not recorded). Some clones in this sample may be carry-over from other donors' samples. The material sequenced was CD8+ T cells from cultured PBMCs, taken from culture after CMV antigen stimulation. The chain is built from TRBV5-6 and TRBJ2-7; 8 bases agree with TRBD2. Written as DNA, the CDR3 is TGTGCCAGCGCCGCCGGGGGGGGTTACGAGCAGTACTTC. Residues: CASAAGGGYEQYF.